This T cell receptor beta chain came from a study of blood T cell repertoires in COVID-19. For the study at large: Acute-phase and convalescent COVID-19 samples originated in the United States, Italy and Spain.

Germline CDR1 and CDR2: SGHNT and YYREEE (reference sequence). The CDR3 sequence is 14 residues long. V was shortened by 0 bases and J by 0 bases, with 6 bases between the two germline ends. Clones were sequenced by immunoSEQ multiplex PCR, and TCRdb holds only the in-frame ones, with some missing. The sample consists of some 39,000 clones, around nine tenths of them appearing once. The material sequenced was peripheral blood. This chain uses TRBV5-4 with TRBJ1-1; D gene uncertain. The sequence was obtained from a human donor in a cohort sampled during active COVID-19. The CDR3 protein is CASSLALMNTEAFF. As DNA, the CDR3 is TGTGCCAGCAGCTTGGCCCTAATGAACACTGAAGCTTTCTTT. The full variable domain, in which reference TRBV5-4 and TRBJ1-1 provide the parts outside the CDR3, is ETGVTQSPTHLIKTRGQQVTLRCSSQSGHNTVSWYQQALGQGPQFIFQYYREEENGRGNFPPRFSGLQFPNYSSELNVNALELDDSALYLCASSLALMNTEAFFGQGTRLTVV.